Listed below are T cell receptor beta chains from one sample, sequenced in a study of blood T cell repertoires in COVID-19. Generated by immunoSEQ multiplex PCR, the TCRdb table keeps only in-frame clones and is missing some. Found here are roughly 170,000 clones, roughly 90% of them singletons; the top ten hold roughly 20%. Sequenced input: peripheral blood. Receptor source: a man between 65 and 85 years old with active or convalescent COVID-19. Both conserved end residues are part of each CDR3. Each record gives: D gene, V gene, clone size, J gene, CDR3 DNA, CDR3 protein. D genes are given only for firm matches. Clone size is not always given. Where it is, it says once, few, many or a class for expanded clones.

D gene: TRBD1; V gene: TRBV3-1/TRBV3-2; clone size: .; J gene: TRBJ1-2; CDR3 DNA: TGTGCCAGCAGCCAGCCGGGACAGGGACACGGCTACACCTTC; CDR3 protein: CASSQPGQGHGYTF
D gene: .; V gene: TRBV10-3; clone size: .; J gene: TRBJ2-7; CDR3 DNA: TGTGCCATCAGTGGGGGCTCATTAACCTACGAGCAGTACTTC; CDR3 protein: CAISGGSLTYEQYF
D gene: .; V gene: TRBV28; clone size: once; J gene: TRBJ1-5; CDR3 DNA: TGTGCCAGCAGTTTGGCGGTCAGCAATCAGCCCCAGCATTTT; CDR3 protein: CASSLAVSNQPQHF
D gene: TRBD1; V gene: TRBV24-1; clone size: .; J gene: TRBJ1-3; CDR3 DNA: TGTGCCACCAGTCCAGGGGGTAGTGGAAACACCATATATTTT; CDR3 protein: CATSPGGSGNTIYF
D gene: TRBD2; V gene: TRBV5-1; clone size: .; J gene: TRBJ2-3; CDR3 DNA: TGCGCCAGCAGCCTACGACTAGCGGGGGACCCTACGCAGTATTTT; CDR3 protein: CASSLRLAGDPTQYF
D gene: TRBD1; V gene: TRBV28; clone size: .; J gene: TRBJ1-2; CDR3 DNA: TGTGCCAGCAGGGAAGGACAGGGTGGTGGCTACACCTTC; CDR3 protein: CASREGQGGGYTF
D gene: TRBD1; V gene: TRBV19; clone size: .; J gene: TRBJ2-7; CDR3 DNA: TGTGCCAGTAGTATCCGGGACAGGTTTCGCTACGAGCAGTACTTC; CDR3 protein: CASSIRDRFRYEQYF
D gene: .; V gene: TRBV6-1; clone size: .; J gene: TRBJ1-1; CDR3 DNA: TGTGCCAGCAGTGAAGCGCTTCCAGCGACGAACACTGAAGCTTTCTTT; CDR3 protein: CASSEALPATNTEAFF
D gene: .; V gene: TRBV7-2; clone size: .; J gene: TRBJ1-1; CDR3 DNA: TGTGCCAGCAGCCCCCCGGTGCCAGGAAAGAACACTGAAGCTTTCTTT; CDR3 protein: CASSPPVPGKNTEAFF
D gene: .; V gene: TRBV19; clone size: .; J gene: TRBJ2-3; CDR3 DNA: TGTGCCAGTAGTAACAGGGCAGATACGCAGTATTTT; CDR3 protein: CASSNRADTQYF
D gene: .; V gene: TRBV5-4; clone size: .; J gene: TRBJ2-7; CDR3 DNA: TGTGCCAGCAGCTGGGGGGTGGCGACAAGCTCCTACGAGCAGTACTTC; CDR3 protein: CASSWGVATSSYEQYF
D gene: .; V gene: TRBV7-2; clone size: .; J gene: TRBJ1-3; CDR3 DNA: TGTGCCAGCAGCTTAGGGGGCCAGCCTGGAAACACCATATATTTT; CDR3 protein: CASSLGGQPGNTIYF
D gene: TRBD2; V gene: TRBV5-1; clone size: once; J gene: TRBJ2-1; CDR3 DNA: TGCGCCAGCAGCTCTTTTGCGGGAGTGAACAATGAGCAGTTCTTC; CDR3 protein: CASSSFAGVNNEQFF
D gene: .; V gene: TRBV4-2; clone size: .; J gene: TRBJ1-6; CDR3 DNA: TGTGCCAGCAGCCAAGTTTTCGGGAATTCACCCCTCCACTTT; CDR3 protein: CASSQVFGNSPLHF
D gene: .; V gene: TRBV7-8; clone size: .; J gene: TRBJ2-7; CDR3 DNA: TGTGCCAGCAGCTTAGATGGCAGGGGTTCCTACGAGCAGTACTTC; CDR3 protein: CASSLDGRGSYEQYF
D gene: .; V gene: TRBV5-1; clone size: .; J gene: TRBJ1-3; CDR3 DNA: TGCGCCAGCAGCCCGAGGGCGTCTGGAAACACCATATATTTT; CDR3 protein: CASSPRASGNTIYF
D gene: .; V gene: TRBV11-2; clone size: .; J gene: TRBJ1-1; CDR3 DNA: TGTGCCAGCAGCCGCAGGGTGACTGAAGCTTTCTTT; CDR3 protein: CASSRRVTEAFF
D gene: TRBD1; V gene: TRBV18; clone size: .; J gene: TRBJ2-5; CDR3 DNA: TGTGCCAGCTCACCCGACAGGGGGCGAGAGCGTTCTCAAGAGACCCAGTACTTC; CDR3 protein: CASSPDRGRERSQETQYF
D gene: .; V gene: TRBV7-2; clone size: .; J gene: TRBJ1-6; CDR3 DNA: TGTGCCAGCAGCAACCAAGCTCTACTTAATTCACCCCTCCACTTT; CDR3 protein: CASSNQALLNSPLHF
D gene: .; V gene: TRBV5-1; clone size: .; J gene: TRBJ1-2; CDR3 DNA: TGCGCCAGCAGCTTGCTGGCGGACTATGGCTACACCTTC; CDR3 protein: CASSLLADYGYTF
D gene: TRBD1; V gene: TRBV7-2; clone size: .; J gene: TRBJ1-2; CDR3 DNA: TGTGCCAGCAGCCCACAGGGGGCTCAGGATGGCTACACCTTC; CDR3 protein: CASSPQGAQDGYTF
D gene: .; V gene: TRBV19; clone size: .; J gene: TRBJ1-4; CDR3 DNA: TGTGCCAGTGGGGGACTCGGAGATAGTGAAAAACTGTTTTTT; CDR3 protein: CASGGLGDSEKLFF
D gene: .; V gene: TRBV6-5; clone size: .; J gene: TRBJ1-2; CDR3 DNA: TGTGCCAGCAGCACGGGACATTTTCCTAGTGGCTACACCTTC; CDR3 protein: CASSTGHFPSGYTF
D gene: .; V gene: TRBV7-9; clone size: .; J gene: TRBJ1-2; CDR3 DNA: TGTGCCAGCAGCCCATGGCTCTATGGCTACACCTTC; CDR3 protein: CASSPWLYGYTF
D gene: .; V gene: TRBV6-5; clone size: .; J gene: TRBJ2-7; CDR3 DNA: TGTGCCAGCAGTTATGGCAGGGTGGGCGAGCAGTACTTC; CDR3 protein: CASSYGRVGEQYF
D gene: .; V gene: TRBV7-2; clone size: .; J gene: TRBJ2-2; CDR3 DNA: TGTGCCAGCAGCTTAGTTGGTGGGGGGTCAGCCGGGGAGCTGTTTTTT; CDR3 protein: CASSLVGGGSAGELFF
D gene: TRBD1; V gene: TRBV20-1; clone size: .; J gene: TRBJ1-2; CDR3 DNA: TGCAGTGCTAGTCTTCTCTGGGGGGACAGGGGGCAAATTTATGGCTACACCTTC; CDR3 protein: CSASLLWGDRGQIYGYTF
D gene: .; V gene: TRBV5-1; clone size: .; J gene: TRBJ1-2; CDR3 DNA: TGCGCCAGCAGCCCAGACAGGTTGTCGGACTATGGCTACACCTTC; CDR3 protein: CASSPDRLSDYGYTF
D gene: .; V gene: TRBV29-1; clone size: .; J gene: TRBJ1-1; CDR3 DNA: TGCAGCGCGCCGTGGGGGGACACTGAAGCTTTCTTT; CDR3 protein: CSAPWGDTEAFF
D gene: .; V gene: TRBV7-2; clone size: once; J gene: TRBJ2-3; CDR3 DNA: TGTGCCAGCAGCTTAGCTCCCCTCGATACGCAGTATTTT; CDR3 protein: CASSLAPLDTQYF
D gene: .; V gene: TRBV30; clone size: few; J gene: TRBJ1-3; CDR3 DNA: TGTGCCTGGAGTAGAGAGGGAAACACCATATATTTT; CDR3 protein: CAWSREGNTIYF
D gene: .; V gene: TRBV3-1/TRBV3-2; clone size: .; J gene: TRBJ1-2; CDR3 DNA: TGTGCCAGCAGCCAAGCCCACAAGTACGGCTACACCTTC; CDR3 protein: CASSQAHKYGYTF
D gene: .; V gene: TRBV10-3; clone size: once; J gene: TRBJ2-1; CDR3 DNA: TGTGCCATCAGTGAGTCGAAGGCAGGGGCGGATGAGCAGTTCTTC; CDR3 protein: CAISESKAGADEQFF
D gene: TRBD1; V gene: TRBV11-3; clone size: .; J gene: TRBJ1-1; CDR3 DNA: TGTGCCAGCAGCGCTGGACAGGGAGAGACTACTGAAGCTTTCTTT; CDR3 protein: CASSAGQGETTEAFF
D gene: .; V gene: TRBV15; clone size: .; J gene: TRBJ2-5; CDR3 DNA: TGTGCCACCAGCAGAGGACAGCAAGAGACCCAGTACTTC; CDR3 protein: CATSRGQQETQYF
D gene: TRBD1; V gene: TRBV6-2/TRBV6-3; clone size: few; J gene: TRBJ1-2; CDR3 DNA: TGTGCCAGCAGTCTCTTCCAGGGGGCTCTATATGGCTACACCTTC; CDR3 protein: CASSLFQGALYGYTF
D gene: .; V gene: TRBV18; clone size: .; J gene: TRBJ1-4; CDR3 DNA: TGTGCCAGCTCACCCGGTTCGGGTGAAAAACTGTTTTTT; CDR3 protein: CASSPGSGEKLFF
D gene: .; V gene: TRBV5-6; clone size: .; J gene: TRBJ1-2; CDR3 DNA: TGTGCCAGCACCCTACAGGAATATGGCTACACCTTC; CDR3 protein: CASTLQEYGYTF
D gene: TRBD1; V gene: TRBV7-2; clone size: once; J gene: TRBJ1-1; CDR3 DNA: TGTGCCAGCAGCGCCAGACAGGGGGACCTCACTGAAGCTTTCTTT; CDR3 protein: CASSARQGDLTEAFF
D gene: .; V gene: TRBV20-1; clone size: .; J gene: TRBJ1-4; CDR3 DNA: TGCAGTGCTAGTCAGGCAGGGTGGCGTGAAAAACTGTTTTTT; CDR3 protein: CSASQAGWREKLFF
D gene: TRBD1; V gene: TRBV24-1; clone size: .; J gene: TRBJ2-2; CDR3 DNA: TGTGCCACCAGTGAGCCGGGACAGGGCAGGAGGGAGCTGTTTTTT; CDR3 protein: CATSEPGQGRRELFF
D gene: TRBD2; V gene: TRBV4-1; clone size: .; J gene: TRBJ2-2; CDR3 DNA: TGCGCCAGCAGCCAAGATCCCCGAGGTGCGGGGGCGAACACCGGGGAGCTGTTTTTT; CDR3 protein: CASSQDPRGAGANTGELFF
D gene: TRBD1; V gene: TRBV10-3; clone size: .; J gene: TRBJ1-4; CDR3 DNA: TGTGCCATCCGCCAACAGGGGGCAACTAATGAAAAACTGTTTTTT; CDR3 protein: CAIRQQGATNEKLFF
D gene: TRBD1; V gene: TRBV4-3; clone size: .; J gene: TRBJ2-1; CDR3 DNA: TGCGCCAGCAGCCAGCGACCTCCGGGACAGGGTCATGAGCAGTTCTTC; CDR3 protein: CASSQRPPGQGHEQFF
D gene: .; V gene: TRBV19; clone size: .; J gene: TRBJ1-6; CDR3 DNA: TGTGCCAGTCGGGGGGGGTGGAATTCACCCCTCCACTTT; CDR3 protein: CASRGGWNSPLHF
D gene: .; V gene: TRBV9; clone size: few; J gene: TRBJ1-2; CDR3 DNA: TGTGCCAGCAGCGTAGGGTATCGGGAAAAGACCTTC; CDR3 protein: CASSVGYREKTF
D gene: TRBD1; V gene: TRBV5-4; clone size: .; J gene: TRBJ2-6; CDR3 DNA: TGTGCCAGCACCACCGACAGGGGAAACTCTGGGGCCAACGTCCTGACTTTC; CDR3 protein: CASTTDRGNSGANVLTF
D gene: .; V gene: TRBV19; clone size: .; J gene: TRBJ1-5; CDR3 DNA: TGTGCCAGTAGGCCCACAGGGAATCAGCCCCAGCATTTT; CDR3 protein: CASRPTGNQPQHF
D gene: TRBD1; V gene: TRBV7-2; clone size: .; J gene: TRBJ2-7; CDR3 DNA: TGTGCCAGCAGGCGACAGGGAACCCTCTCCTACGAGCAGTACTTC; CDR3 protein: CASRRQGTLSYEQYF
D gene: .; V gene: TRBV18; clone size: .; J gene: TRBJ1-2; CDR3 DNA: TGTGCCAGCTCACCAGCTGGCAGGGACTATGGCTACACCTTC; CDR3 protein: CASSPAGRDYGYTF
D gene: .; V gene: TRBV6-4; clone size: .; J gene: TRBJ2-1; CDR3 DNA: TGTGCCAGCAGTGAAAGGGGAAATGAGCAGTTCTTC; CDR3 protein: CASSERGNEQFF
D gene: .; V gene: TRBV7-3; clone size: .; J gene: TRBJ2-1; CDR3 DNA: TGTGCCAGCAGCTTAGTCACTAGCCCGGGCACCAATGAGCAGTTCTTC; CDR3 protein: CASSLVTSPGTNEQFF
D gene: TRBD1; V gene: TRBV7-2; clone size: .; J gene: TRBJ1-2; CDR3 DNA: TGTGCCAGCAGCGCCCGGACAGGGGGCGTCTATGGCTACACCTTC; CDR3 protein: CASSARTGGVYGYTF
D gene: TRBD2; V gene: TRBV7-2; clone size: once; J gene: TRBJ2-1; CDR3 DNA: TGTGCCAGCAGCTTATTTCCCAGCGGGGGAAACAATGAGCAGTTCTTC; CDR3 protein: CASSLFPSGGNNEQFF
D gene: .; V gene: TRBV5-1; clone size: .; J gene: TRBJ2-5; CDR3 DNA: TGCGCCAGCAGCTTCCCCGACAGAATCCAAGAGACCCAGTACTTC; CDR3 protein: CASSFPDRIQETQYF
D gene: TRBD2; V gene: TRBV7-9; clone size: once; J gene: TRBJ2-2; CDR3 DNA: TGTGCCAGCAGCTTGCTAGCGGGCAGCAGCGGCGGGGAGCTGTTTTTT; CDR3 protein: CASSLLAGSSGGELFF
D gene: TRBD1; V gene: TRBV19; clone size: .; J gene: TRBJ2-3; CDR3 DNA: TGTGCCAGTAGTTTGCAGGGGGCAGGGAGGACAGATACGCAGTATTTT; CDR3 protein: CASSLQGAGRTDTQYF
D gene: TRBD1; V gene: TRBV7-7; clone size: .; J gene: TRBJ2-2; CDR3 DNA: TGTGCTAGCAGCTTGGGGACAGGGCGACTCACCGGGGAGCTGTTTTTT; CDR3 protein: CASSLGTGRLTGELFF
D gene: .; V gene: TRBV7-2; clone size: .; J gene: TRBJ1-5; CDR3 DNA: TGTGCCAGCAGCTTATGGCAGGGAAGCAATCAGCCCCAGCATTTT; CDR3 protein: CASSLWQGSNQPQHF